This is a list of T cell receptor beta chains from one sample in a study of vaccination effects on CD4 cells after COVID-19. Sequencing was performed with immunoSEQ multiplex PCR; in TCRdb, only in-frame clones are kept and a portion is missing. This sample has over 30,000 clones, with roughly 70% found just once. Their specific antigens are unknown. Sequences were derived from CD4+ T cells from PBMCs cultured with SARS-CoV-2 spike peptides, sampled before COVID-19 vaccination. Receptors originate from a human donor who received a COVID-19 vaccine. CDR3s include the opening cysteine and the closing phenylalanine or tryptophan. D genes are given only for firm matches. Where a row states a size, it is once, few, many or the class of an expanded clone; other rows omit it.

TRBJ2-5 - - TRBV5-4 CASSLGGTQETQYF TGTGCCAGCAGCTTAGGTGGAACACAAGAGACCCAGTACTTC
TRBJ2-1 - TRBD2 TRBV11-3 CASSFSGGPYNEQFF TGTGCCAGCAGCTTCAGCGGGGGCCCCTACAATGAGCAGTTCTTC
TRBJ2-7 - - TRBV28 CAIGARTYEQYF TGTGCCATAGGTGCCAGAACCTACGAGCAGTACTTC
TRBJ1-4 - TRBD1 TRBV2 CASTPRDRGGKLFF TGTGCCAGTACCCCCCGGGACAGGGGGGGCAAACTGTTTTTT
TRBJ2-3 - TRBD2 TRBV2 CASSVRDYEYF TGTGCCAGCAGTGTTCGGGACTATGAGTATTTT
TRBJ2-1 - - TRBV6-2/TRBV6-3 CASSYVFYNEQFF TGTGCCAGCAGTTACGTCTTCTACAATGAGCAGTTCTTC
TRBJ1-2 - - TRBV5-4 CASSGNYGYTF TGTGCCAGCAGCGGTAACTATGGCTACACCTTC
TRBJ1-1 - - TRBV19 CASAEGKVIGTEAFF TGTGCCAGTGCAGAGGGAAAAGTGATCGGCACTGAAGCTTTCTTT
TRBJ1-2 - TRBD1 TRBV25-1 CASSERGLGGRYGYTF TGTGCCAGCAGTGAAAGGGGCTTAGGGGGCCGCTATGGCTACACCTTC
TRBJ2-2 - TRBD1 TRBV19 CASRLQGDTGELFF TGTGCCAGTCGCCTACAGGGGGACACCGGGGAGCTGTTTTTT
TRBJ2-1 - - TRBV30 CAWSDPVQGNYNEQFF TGTGCCTGGAGTGACCCAGTTCAGGGGAACTACAATGAGCAGTTCTTC
TRBJ1-5 few - TRBV15 CATSRDQGISNQPQHF TGTGCCACCAGCAGAGACCAGGGGATTAGCAATCAGCCCCAGCATTTT
TRBJ1-5 - - TRBV5-1 CASSADGQPNQPQHF TGCGCCAGCAGCGCGGACGGACAGCCAAATCAGCCCCAGCATTTT
TRBJ2-5 - TRBD2 TRBV4-3 CASSLGGAGETQYF TGCGCCAGCAGCCTCGGGGGGGCCGGGGAGACCCAGTACTTC
TRBJ2-3 - TRBD2 TRBV27 CASRLAGGPDTQYF TGTGCCAGCAGACTAGCGGGAGGGCCAGATACGCAGTATTTT
TRBJ2-7 - - TRBV2 CASSEGRSGYEQYF TGTGCCAGCAGTGAAGGGCGGAGTGGCTACGAGCAGTACTTC
TRBJ1-4 few - TRBV25-1 CASSGAGLPTNEKLFF TGTGCCAGCAGTGGTGCGGGTTTACCAACTAATGAAAAACTGTTTTTT
TRBJ2-1 few - TRBV11-2 CASSSLGAGEINEQFF TGTGCCAGCAGCTCCTTGGGGGCGGGAGAGATCAATGAGCAGTTCTTC
TRBJ2-5 - - TRBV7-6 CASSYYAEKTQYF TGTGCCAGCAGCTACTATGCAGAGAAGACCCAGTACTTC
TRBJ2-7 - - TRBV7-8 CASSLVDLGEQYF TGTGCCAGCAGCTTGGTGGACCTGGGAGAGCAGTACTTC
TRBJ2-7 medium-sized TRBD2 TRBV28 CASSFAGGPYEQYF TGTGCCAGCAGTTTCGCGGGAGGTCCCTACGAGCAGTACTTC
TRBJ1-1 - - TRBV15 CATSRGGLKGVGNTEAFF TGTGCCACCAGCAGAGGGGGCTTGAAGGGCGTAGGGAACACTGAAGCTTTCTTT